This T cell receptor beta chain comes out of a study of T-cell memory formation after mild COVID-19. General observations from the study: For second-wave clones that peaked at day 37, SARS-CoV-2 specificity went unverified. The main location of contracting CD4+ clones was CM and EM, and that of contracting CD8+ clones was EMRA. Clones shrinking between day 15 and 85 showed a balanced CD4/CD8 split, and those that grew later tilted toward CD4+.

A 5'RACE reaction primed in the constant segment made cDNA libraries of TCR alpha and TCR beta, and these carried sample barcodes and UMIs. TCRdb fed the 5' RACE reads into MiXCR, producing one record per CDR3 protein. The sample carries some 300,000 distinct CDR3 sequences, roughly 21% recorded once. This clonotype was observed a handful of times. Its specificity is not known. This receptor was identified in a young man who had mild COVID-19 (a few samples of this study predate the infection). Cell type and time point are not known. Sample: PBMCs or a T cell subset sorted from them (not recorded which).

The CDR3 loop is CASSLPGVAKNIQYF. In nucleotides, the CDR3 is TGTGCCAGCAGCTTACCGGGGGTAGCCAAAAACATTCAGTACTTC. The J gene is TRBJ2-4, the V gene TRBV7-2; D may be TRBD2 (6 bases). Germline-derived CDR1 and CDR2 are SGHTA and FQGNSA. The germline V and J ends were trimmed by 2 bases and 0 bases, with 8 bases remaining between them. This CDR3 is built from 15 residues.